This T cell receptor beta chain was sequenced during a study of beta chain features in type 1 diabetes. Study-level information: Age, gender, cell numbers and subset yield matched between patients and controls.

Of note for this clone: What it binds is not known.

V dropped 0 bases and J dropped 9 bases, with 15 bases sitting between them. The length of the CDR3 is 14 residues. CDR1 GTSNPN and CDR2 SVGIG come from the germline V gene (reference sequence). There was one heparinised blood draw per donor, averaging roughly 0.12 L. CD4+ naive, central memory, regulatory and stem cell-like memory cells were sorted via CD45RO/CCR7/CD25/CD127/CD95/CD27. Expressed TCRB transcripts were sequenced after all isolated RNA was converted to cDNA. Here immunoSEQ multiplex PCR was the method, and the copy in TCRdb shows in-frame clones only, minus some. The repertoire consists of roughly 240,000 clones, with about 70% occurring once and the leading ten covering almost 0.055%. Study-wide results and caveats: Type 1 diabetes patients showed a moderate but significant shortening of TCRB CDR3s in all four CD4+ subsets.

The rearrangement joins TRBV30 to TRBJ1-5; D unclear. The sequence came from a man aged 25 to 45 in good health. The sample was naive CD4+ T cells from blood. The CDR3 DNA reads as TGTGCCTGGAGTGTAGTGGCAGGCGGAAGGCCCCAGCATTTT. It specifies CAWSVVAGGRPQHF.